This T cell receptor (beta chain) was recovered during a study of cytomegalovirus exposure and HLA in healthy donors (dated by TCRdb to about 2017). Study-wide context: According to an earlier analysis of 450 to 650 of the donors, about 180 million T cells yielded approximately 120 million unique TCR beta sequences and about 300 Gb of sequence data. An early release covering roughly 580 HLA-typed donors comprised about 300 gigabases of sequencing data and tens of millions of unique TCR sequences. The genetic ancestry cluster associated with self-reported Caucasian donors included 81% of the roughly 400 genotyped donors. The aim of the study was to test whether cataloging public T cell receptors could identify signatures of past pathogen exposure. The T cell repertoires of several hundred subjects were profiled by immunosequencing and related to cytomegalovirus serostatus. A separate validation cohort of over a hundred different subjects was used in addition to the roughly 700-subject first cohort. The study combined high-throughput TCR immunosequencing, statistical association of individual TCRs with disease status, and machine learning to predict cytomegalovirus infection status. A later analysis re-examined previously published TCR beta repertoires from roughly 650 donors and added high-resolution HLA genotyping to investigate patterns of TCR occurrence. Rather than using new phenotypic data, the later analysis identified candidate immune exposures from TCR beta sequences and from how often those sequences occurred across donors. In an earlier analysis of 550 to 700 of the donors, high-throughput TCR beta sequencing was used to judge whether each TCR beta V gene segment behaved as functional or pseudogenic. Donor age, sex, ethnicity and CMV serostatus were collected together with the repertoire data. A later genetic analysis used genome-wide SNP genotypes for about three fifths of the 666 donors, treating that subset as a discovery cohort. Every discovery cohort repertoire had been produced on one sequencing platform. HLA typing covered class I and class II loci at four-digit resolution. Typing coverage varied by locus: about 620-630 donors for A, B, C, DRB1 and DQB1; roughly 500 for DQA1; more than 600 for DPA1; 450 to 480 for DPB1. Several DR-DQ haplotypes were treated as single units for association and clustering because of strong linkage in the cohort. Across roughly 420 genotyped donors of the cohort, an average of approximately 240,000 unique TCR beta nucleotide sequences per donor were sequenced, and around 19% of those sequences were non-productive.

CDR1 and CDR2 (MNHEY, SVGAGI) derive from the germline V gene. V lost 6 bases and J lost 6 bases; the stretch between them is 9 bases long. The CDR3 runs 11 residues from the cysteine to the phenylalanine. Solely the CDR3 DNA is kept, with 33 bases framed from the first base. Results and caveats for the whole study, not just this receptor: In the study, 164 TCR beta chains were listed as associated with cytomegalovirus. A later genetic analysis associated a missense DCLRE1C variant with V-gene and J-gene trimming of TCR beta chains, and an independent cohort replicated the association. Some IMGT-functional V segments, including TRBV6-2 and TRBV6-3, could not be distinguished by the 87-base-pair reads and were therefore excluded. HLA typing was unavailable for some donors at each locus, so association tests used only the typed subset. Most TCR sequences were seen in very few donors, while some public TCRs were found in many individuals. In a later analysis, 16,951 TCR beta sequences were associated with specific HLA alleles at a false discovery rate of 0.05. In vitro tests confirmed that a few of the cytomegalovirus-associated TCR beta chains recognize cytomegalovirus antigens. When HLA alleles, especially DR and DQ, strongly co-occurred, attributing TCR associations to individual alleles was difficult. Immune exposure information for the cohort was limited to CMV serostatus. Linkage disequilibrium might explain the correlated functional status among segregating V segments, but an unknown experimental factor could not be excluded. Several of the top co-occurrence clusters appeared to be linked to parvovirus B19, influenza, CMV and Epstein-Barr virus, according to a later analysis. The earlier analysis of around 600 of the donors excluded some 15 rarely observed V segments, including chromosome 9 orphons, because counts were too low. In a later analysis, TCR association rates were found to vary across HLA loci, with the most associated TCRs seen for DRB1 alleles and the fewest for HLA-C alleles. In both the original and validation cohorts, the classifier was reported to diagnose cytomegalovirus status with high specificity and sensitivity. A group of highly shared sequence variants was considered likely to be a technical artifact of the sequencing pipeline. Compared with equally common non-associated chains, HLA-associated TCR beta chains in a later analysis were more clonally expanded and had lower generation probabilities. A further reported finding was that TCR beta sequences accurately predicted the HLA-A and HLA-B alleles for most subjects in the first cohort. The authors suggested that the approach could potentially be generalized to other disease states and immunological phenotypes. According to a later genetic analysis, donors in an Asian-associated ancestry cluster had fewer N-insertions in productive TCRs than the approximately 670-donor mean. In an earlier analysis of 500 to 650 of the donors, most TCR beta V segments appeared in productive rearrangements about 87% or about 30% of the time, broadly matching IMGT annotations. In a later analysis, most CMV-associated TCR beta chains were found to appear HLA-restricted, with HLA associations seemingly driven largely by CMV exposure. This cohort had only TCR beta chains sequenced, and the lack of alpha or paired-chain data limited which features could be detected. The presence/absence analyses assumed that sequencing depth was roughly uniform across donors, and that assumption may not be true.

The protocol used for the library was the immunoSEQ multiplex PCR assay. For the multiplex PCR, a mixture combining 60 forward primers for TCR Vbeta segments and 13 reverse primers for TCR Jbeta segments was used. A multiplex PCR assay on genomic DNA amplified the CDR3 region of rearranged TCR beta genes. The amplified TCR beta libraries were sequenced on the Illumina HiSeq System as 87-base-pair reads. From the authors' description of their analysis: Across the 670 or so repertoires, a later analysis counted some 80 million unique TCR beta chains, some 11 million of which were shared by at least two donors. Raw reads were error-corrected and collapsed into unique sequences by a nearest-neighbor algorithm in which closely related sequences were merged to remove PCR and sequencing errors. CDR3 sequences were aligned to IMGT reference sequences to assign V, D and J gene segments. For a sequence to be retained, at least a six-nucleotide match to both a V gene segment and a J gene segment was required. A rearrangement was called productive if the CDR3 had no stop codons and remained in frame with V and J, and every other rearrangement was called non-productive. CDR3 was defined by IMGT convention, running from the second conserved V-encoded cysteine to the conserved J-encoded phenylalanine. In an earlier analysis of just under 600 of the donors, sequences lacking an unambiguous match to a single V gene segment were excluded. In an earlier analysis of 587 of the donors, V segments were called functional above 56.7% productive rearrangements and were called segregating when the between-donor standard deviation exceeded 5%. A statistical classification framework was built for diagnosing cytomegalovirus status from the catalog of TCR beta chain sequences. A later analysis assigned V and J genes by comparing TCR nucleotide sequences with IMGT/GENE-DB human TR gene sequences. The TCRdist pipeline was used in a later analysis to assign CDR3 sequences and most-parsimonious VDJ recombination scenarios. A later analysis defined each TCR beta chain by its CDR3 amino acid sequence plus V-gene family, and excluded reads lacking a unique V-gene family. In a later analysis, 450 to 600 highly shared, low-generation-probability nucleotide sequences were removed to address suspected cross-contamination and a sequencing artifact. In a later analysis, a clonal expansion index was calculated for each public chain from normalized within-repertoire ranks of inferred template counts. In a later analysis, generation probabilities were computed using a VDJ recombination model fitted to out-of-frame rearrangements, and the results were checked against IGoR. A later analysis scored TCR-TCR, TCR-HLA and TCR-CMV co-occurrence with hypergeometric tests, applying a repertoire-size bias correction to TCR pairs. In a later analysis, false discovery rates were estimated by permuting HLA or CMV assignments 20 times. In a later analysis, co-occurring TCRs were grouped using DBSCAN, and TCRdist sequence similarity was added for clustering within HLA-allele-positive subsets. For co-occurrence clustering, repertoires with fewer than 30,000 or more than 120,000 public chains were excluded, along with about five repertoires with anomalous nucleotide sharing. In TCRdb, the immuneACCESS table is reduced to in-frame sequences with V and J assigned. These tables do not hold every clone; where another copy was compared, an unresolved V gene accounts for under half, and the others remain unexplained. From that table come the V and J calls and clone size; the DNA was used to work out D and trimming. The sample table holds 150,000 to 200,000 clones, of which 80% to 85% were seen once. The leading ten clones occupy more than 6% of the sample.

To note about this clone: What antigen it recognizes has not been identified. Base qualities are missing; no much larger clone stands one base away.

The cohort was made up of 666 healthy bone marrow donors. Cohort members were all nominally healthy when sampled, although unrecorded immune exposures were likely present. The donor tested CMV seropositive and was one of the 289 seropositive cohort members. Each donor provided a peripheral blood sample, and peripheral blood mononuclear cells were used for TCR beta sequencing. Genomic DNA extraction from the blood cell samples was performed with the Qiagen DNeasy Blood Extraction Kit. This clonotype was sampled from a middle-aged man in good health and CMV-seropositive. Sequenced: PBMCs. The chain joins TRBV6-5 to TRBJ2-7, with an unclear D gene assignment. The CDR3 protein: CASSTGSEQYF. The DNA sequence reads TGTGCCAGCAGCACCGGGTCCGAGCAGTACTTC.